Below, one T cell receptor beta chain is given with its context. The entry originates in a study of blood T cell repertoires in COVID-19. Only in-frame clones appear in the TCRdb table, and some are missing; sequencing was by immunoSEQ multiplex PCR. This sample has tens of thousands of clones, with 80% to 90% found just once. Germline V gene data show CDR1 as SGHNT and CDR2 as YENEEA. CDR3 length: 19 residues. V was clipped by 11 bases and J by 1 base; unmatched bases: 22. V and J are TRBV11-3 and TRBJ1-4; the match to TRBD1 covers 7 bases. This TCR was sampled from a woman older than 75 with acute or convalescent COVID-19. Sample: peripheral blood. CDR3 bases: TGTGCCTCCCAAGGGTTCCTACAACGGGGACAGAAAACTAATGAAAAACTGTTTTTT. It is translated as CASQGFLQRGQKTNEKLFF. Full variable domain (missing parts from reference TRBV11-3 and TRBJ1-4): EAGVVQSPRYKIIEKKQPVAFWCNPISGHNTLYWYLQNLGQGPELLIRYENEEAVDDSQLPKDRFSAERLKGVDSTLKIQPAELGDSAVYLCASQGFLQRGQKTNEKLFFGSGTQLSVL.